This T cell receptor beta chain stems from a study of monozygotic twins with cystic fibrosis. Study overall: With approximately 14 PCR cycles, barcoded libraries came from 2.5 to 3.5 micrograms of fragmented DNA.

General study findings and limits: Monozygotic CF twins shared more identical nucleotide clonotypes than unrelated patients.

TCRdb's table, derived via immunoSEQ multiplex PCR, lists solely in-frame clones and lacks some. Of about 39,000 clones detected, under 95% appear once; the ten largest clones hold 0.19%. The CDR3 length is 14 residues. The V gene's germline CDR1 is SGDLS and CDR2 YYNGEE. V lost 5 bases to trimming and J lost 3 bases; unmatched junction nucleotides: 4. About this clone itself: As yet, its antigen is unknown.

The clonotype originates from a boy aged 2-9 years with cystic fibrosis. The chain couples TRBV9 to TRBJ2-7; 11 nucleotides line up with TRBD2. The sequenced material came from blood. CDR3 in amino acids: CASSYGTSGYEQYF. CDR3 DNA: TGTGCCAGCAGTTACGGGACTAGCGGCTACGAGCAGTACTTC. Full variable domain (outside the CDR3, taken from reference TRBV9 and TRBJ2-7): DSGVTQTPKHLITATGQRVTLRCSPRSGDLSVYWYQQSLDQGLQFLIQYYNGEERAKGNILERFSAQQFPDLHSELNLSSLELGDSALYFCASSYGTSGYEQYFGPGTRLTVT.